This passage covers 21 T cell receptor beta chains from one sample sequenced in a study of cytomegalovirus exposure and HLA in healthy donors. With 60 Vbeta and 13 Jbeta primers, the PCR was carried out. Some clones are missing from TCRdb's copy, which holds only in-frame ones; the method was immunoSEQ multiplex PCR. The sample lists about 160,000 clones, about 76% occurring once. The specimen was PBMCs. All receptors derive from a male donor in good health and CMV-seropositive.

The CDR3 region is CALQGPDSPLHF. Written as DNA, the CDR3 is TGTGCCTTACAGGGGCCCGATTCACCCCTCCACTTT. The chain links TRBV30 to TRBJ1-6; TRBD1 aligns across 7 bases. The germline V gene encodes CDR1 GTSNPN and CDR2 SVGIG (reference sequence). V lost 7 bases to trimming and J lost 8 bases; unmatched junction nucleotides: 5. The CDR3 has 12 residues.

The genes are TRBV7-3 and TRBJ2-3, with a possible D match to TRBD1 (7 bases). The CDR3 is 17 amino acids. V was pared by 2 bases and J by 3 bases, with 18 bases between. Germline V CDR1 and CDR2: SGHTA, FQGTGA. CDR3: CASSLGAAGGRTDTQYF. In DNA form, the CDR3 reads TGTGCCAGCAGCTTAGGGGCGGCAGGGGGGAGGACAGATACGCAGTATTTT.

The rearrangement uses TRBV6-1 and TRBJ2-3; tentatively, D is TRBD2 (7 bases). The germline V gene encodes CDR1 MNHNS and CDR2 SASEGT. This CDR3 is built from 14 residues. The CDR3 loop is CASEGGGSTDTQYF. The CDR3 DNA reads as TGTGCTAGTGAGGGAGGGGGAAGCACAGATACGCAGTATTTT.

This clone showed up many times. The identical CDR3 is also encoded by other nucleotide sequences in the sample. V usage is TRBV5-1 and J usage is TRBJ1-1, with 8 bases identical to TRBD1. The CDR3 consists of 16 residues. The trim removed 1 base at V and 1 base at J, leaving 6 bases unmatched. Per the germline V gene, CDR1 is SGHRS and CDR2 is YFSETQ. The DNA for the CDR3 is TGCGCCAGCAGCTTGAGGGCAGGGGGCGCGAACACTGAAGCTTTCTTT. Translation gives CASSLRAGGANTEAFF.

Notes on this clone: One end of the junction varies from germline; a read error may be responsible. The chain is built from TRBV7-9 and TRBJ2-5; TRBD2 agrees at 8 bases. This CDR3 contains 12 residues. Germline-derived CDR1 and CDR2 are SEHNR and FQNEAQ (reference sequence). DNA of the CDR3: TGTGCCAGCGAAGTTGGACTAGCCGAGCTCGACTTC. Amino acid sequence: CASEVGLAELDF.

The chain has TRBV4-2 and TRBJ2-1; D gene unclear. Germline CDR1 and CDR2: LGHNA and YNFKEQ. V lost 1 base to trimming and J lost 2 bases, with 9 bases between them. This CDR3 is 15 amino acids long. As DNA, the CDR3 is TGTGCCAGCAGCCAAGTTCTAGACGCCTACAATGAGCAGTTCTTC. It is translated as CASSQVLDAYNEQFF.

V usage is TRBV19 and J usage is TRBJ1-2; maybe TRBD1 (5 bases). Germline V gives CDR1 LNHDA, CDR2 SQIVND (reference sequence). CDR3 length: 14 residues. The ends were cut back, 5 bases at V and 6 bases at J, with 16 bases in the middle. The CDR3 here is CASSRRQGGDGYTF. In DNA, the CDR3 is TGTGCCAGTAGTCGCCGGCAGGGCGGGGATGGCTACACCTTC. Using reference TRBV19 and TRBJ1-2 for the parts outside the CDR3, the full variable domain is DGGITQSPKYLFRKEGQNVTLSCEQNLNHDAMYWYRQDPGQGLRLIYYSQIVNDFQKGDIAEGYSVSREKKESFPLTVTSAQKNPTAFYLCASSRRQGGDGYTFGSGTRLTVV.

The chain carries TRBV2 and TRBJ1-1, with TRBD1 matching 8 bases. Germline loops: CDR1 SNHLY, CDR2 FYNNEI. CDR3 length equals 15 residues. The J segment lost 1 base and the V segment lost 4 bases, leaving 5 bases of the junction unmatched. CDR3 in amino acids: CASSGQGIGNTEAFF. CDR3 coding DNA: TGTGCCAGCAGTGGACAGGGGATAGGGAACACTGAAGCTTTCTTT.

The V gene is TRBV6-6, the J gene TRBJ2-2; D is possibly TRBD2 (5 bases). Germline V gene data show CDR1 as MNHNY and CDR2 as SVGAGI (reference sequence). V dropped 6 bases and J dropped 7 bases, with 12 bases sitting between them. This CDR3 region has 13 residues. The CDR3: CASSRTEYGELFF. The CDR3 DNA follows: TGTGCCAGCAGCAGGACTGAGTACGGGGAGCTGTTTTTT.

The CDR3 loop reads CASSSRGGGAIQETQYF. The CDR3 DNA reads as TGTGCCAGCAGCTCCCGGGGTGGCGGGGCCATTCAAGAGACCCAGTACTTC. The genes are TRBV5-6 and TRBJ2-5; TRBD2 is a possible D gene (6 bases). This CDR3 region has 17 residues. V gave up 3 bases and J gave up 2 bases, with 20 bases separating them. Per the germline V gene, CDR1 is SGHDT and CDR2 is YYEEEE.

This clone appeared once. The chain uses TRBV27 and TRBJ1-1; 12 nucleotides align to TRBD1. The germline V gene encodes CDR1 MNHEY and CDR2 SMNVEV (reference sequence). V lost 5 bases to trimming and J lost 4 bases; unmatched junction nucleotides: 5. There are 15 residues in the CDR3. This chain's CDR3 is CASSNRDRGPTEAFF. In nucleotides, the CDR3 is TGTGCCAGCAGTAACCGGGACAGGGGGCCCACTGAAGCTTTCTTT.

The chain carries TRBV20-1 and TRBJ1-2; 7 positions agree with TRBD1. The germline V gene encodes CDR1 DFQATT and CDR2 SNEGSKA (reference sequence). The CDR3 sequence is 11 residues long. V shed 7 bases and J 4 bases; nucleotides not matched to a gene: 3. The CDR3 bases are TGCAGTGTCGGGACAGTCTATGGCTACACCTTC. This sequence encodes CSVGTVYGYTF.

This clone was detected once. In nucleotides, the CDR3 is TGTGCCAGTAGTATTCAGGGGGCCAACGTCCTGACTTTC. As protein: CASSIQGANVLTF. The chain has TRBV19 and TRBJ2-6; no firm D call. Per germline, CDR1 LNHDA and CDR2 SQIVND (reference sequence). The CDR3 extends over 13 amino acids. V was cut by 3 bases and J by 4 bases, with 4 bases left in between. The whole variable domain, filled in from reference TRBV19 and TRBJ2-6, reads DGGITQSPKYLFRKEGQNVTLSCEQNLNHDAMYWYRQDPGQGLRLIYYSQIVNDFQKGDIAEGYSVSREKKESFPLTVTSAQKNPTAFYLCASSIQGANVLTFGAGSRLTVL.

In DNA form, the CDR3 reads TGTGCCAGCCGAGAGTCAGGGTCCCGGGAGACCCAGTACTTC. Residues: CASRESGSRETQYF. V usage is TRBV6-5 and J usage is TRBJ2-5; tentatively, D is TRBD1 (5 bases). Trimming left V 8 bases short and J 5 bases short, with 18 bases between. The CDR3 has 14 amino acids. CDR1 and CDR2 from the germline V gene are MNHEY and SVGAGI.

The rearrangement links TRBV7-8 to TRBJ2-7; D may be TRBD2 (7 bases). Trimming took 2 bases from V and 9 from J, leaving 14 bases between them. This CDR3 is 13 amino acids long. The germline V gene has CDR1 SGHVS and CDR2 FQNEAQ. For the CDR3, the DNA is TGTGCCAGCAGCTTAAACAGGGAGGGTGGGCAGTACTTC. Its protein product is CASSLNREGGQYF.

The chain is built from TRBV11-3 and TRBJ2-3; 7 positions match TRBD2. The germline V gene has CDR1 SGHNT and CDR2 YENEEA. This CDR3 is built from 14 residues. V trimming: 5 bases; J trimming: 1 base; junction bases outside the gene matches: 3. The CDR3 nucleotides read TGTGCCAGCAGCGTCAGCGGGGGCACAGATACGCAGTATTTT. It specifies CASSVSGGTDTQYF.

CDR3 residues: CASRGGMRDGYTF. The DNA of the CDR3 is TGTGCCAGTAGGGGAGGGATGAGGGATGGCTACACCTTC. This chain joins TRBV19 and TRBJ1-2, with no clear D. Germline assignment: CDR1 LNHDA and CDR2 SQIVND (reference sequence). This CDR3 spans 13 amino acids. Trimming pared 6 bases from V and 6 bases from J, leaving 14 bases between. Filled out from reference TRBV19 and TRBJ1-2, the complete variable domain reads DGGITQSPKYLFRKEGQNVTLSCEQNLNHDAMYWYRQDPGQGLRLIYYSQIVNDFQKGDIAEGYSVSREKKESFPLTVTSAQKNPTAFYLCASRGGMRDGYTFGSGTRLTVV.

The V call is TRBV5-6, the J call TRBJ2-1; 7 positions match TRBD2. Germline V gives CDR1 SGHDT, CDR2 YYEEEE. The junction had 11 bases not matched to a gene; V was cut back by 5 bases and J by 0 bases. CDR3 size: 17 residues. The DNA of the CDR3 is TGTGCCAGCAGTCGGCTGCAGCGGGGAGGCTCCTACAATGAGCAGTTCTTC. This sequence encodes CASSRLQRGGSYNEQFF. The full variable domain, in which reference TRBV5-6 and TRBJ2-1 provide the parts outside the CDR3, is DAGVTQSPTHLIKTRGQQVTLRCSPKSGHDTVSWYQQALGQGPQFIFQYYEEEERQRGNFPDRFSGHQFPNYSSELNVNALLLGDSALYLCASSRLQRGGSYNEQFFGPGTRLTVL.

The rearrangement uses TRBV5-1 and TRBJ2-5; the match to TRBD2 covers 7 bases. Germline values: CDR1 SGHRS, CDR2 YFSETQ. The junction had 8 bases not matched to a gene; V was cut back by 4 bases and J by 5 bases. This CDR3 comprises 14 residues. The CDR3 is CASSEAGVEETQYF. The CDR3 DNA follows: TGCGCCAGCAGCGAGGCGGGGGTAGAGGAGACCCAGTACTTC.

This chain joins TRBV7-9 and TRBJ1-5; D unresolved. The germline gives CDR1 SEHNR, CDR2 FQNEAQ (reference sequence). V gave up 7 bases and J gave up 2 bases, with 9 bases separating them. The CDR3 spans 13 residues. For the CDR3, the DNA is TGTGCCAGCACCCTCGGAGGCAATCAGCCCCAGCATTTT. Translation: CASTLGGNQPQHF.

The chain carries TRBV5-4 and TRBJ2-4; D perhaps matches TRBD2 (6 bases). The CDR3 is made up of 16 amino acids. In germline, CDR1 is SGHNT, CDR2 YYREEE (reference sequence). Trimming pared 1 base from V and 3 bases from J, leaving 14 bases between. The CDR3 DNA follows: TGTGCCAGCAGCTTGACGGAGGGGTTCGGCAAAAACATTCAGTACTTC. Its translation is CASSLTEGFGKNIQYF.